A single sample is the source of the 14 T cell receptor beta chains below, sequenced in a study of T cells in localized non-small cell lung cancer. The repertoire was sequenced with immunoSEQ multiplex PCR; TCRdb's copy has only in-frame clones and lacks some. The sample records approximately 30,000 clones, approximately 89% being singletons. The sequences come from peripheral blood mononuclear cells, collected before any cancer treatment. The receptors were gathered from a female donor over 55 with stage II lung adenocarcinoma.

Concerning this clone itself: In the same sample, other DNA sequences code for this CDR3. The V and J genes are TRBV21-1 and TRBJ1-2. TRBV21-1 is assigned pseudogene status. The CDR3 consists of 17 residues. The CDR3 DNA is TGCGCCAGCAGCAAAGCGGCAGACGTGGGGGATAAAGATGGCTACACCTTC. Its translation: CASSKAADVGDKDGYTF.

The CDR3 here is CASSLDKGGHYTF. The DNA of the CDR3 is TGTGCCAGCAGCTTAGATAAAGGTGGACACTACACCTTC. This rearrangement joins TRBV7-8 to TRBJ1-2, with D possibly matching TRBD1 (5 bases). Trimming stripped 1 base from V and 10 bases from J, with 13 bases between. The germline V gene has CDR1 SGHVS and CDR2 FQNEAQ. This CDR3 is 13 amino acids long.

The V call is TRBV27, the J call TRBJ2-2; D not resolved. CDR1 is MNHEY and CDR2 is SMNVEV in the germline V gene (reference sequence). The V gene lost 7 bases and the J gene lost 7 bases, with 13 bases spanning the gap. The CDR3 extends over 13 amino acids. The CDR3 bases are TGTGCCAGCAAGAGAGAGCATTACGGGGAGCTGTTTTTT. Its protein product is CASKREHYGELFF.

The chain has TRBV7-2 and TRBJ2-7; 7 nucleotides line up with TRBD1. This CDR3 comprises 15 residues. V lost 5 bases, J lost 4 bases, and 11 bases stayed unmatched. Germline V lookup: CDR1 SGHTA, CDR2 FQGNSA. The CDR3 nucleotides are TGTGCCAGCAGCATAAATCCGGGACAGAGATACGAGCAGTACTTC. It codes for CASSINPGQRYEQYF.

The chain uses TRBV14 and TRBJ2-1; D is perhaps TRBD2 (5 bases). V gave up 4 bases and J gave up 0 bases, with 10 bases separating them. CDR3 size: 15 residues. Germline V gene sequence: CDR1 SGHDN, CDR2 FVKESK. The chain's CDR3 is CASSRGLASYNEQFF. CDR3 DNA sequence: TGTGCCAGCAGCCGAGGACTGGCCTCCTACAATGAGCAGTTCTTC.

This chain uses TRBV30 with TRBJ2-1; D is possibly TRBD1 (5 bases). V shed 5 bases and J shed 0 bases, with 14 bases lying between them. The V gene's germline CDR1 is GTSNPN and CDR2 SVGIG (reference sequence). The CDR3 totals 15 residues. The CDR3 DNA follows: TGTGCCTGGGTACAGGTTCCGAGCTCCTACAATGAGCAGTTCTTC. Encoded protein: CAWVQVPSSYNEQFF. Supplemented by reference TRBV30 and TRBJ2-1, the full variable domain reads SQTIHQWPATLVQPVGSPLSLECTVEGTSNPNLYWYRQAAGRGLQLLFYSVGIGQISSEVPQNLSASRPQDRQFILSSKKLLLSDSGFYLCAWVQVPSSYNEQFFGPGTRLTVL.

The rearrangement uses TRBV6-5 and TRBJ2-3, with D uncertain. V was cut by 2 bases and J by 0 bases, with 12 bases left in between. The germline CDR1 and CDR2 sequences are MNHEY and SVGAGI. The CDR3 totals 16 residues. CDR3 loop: CASSYRFLSSTDTQYF. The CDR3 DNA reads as TGTGCCAGCAGTTACAGGTTTCTTTCTAGCACAGATACGCAGTATTTT.

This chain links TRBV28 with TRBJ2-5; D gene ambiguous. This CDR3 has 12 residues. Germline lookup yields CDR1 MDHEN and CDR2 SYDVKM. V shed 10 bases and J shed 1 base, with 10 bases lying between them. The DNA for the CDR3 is TGTGCCACTTCCGGGTTCCAAGAGACCCAGTACTTC. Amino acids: CATSGFQETQYF.

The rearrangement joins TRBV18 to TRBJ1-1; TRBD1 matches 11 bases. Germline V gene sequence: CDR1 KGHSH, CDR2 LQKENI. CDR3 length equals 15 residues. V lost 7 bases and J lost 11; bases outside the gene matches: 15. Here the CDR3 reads CASFLDRGRVLRAFF. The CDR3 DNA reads TGTGCCAGCTTTCTGGACAGGGGGCGAGTTTTGAGGGCTTTCTTT.

CDR3 in amino acids: CASSLTGEETQYF. In DNA form, the CDR3 reads TGTGCCAGCAGTTTGACAGGGGAAGAGACCCAGTACTTC. The chain couples TRBV27 to TRBJ2-5, with 8 bases that match TRBD1. The CDR3 spans 13 residues. The germline V gene has CDR1 MNHEY and CDR2 SMNVEV (reference sequence). The V segment lost 3 bases and the J segment 3 bases; nucleotides outside the gene matches: 0.

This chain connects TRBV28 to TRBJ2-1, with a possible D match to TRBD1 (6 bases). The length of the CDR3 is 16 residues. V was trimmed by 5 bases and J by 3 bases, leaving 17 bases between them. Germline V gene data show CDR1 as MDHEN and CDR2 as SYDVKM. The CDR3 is CASSPTTGFIYNEQFF. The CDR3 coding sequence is TGTGCCAGCAGTCCTACGACAGGTTTTATCTACAATGAGCAGTTCTTC.

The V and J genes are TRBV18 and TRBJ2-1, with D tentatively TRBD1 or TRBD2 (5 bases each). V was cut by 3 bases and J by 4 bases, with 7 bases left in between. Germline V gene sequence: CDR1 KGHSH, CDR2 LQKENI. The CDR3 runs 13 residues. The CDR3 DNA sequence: TGTGCCAGCTCACCTGGGGGTTACAATGAGCAGTTCTTC. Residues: CASSPGGYNEQFF.

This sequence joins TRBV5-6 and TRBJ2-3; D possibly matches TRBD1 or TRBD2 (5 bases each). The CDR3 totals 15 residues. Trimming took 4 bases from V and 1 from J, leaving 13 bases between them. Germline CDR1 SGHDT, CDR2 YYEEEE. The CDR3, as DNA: TGTGCCAGCAGCCAGGGACCGGGACGCACAGATACGCAGTATTTT. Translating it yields CASSQGPGRTDTQYF.

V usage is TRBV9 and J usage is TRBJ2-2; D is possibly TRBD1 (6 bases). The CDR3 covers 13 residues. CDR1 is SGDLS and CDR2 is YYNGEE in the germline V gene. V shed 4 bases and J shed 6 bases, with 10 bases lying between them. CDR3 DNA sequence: TGTGCCAGCAGCTCGAAGGGGGCCGGGGAGCTGTTTTTT. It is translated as CASSSKGAGELFF.